This T cell receptor beta chain stems from a study of T cell changes during pregnancy in multiple sclerosis. Measured with immunoSEQ multiplex PCR; TCRdb has only the in-frame clones, and not every one. The sample lists 85,000 to 100,000 clones, about 92% occurring once. This clone is a singleton in its sample. The sequences come from peripheral blood, collected in the first trimester of pregnancy. This TCR derives from a female donor with multiple sclerosis, enrolled in a pregnancy study.

The CDR3 DNA reads as TGTGCCAGCAGTTTCTCAACACCGCCCAGCACCGGGGAGCTGTTTTTT. Translated: CASSFSTPPSTGELFF. This chain links TRBV6-5 with TRBJ2-2; D is unclear. The CDR3 totals 16 residues. V shed 4 bases and J shed 4 bases, with 16 bases lying between them. Germline assignment: CDR1 MNHEY and CDR2 SVGAGI.